The subject of this entry is one T cell receptor beta chain. Its antigen is still unknown. The data derive from a study of CXCR3-negative and CXCR3-positive naive CD8 T cells. Study findings and constraints: CXCR3 expression dropped partially after cryopreservation, and most assays relied on fresh PBMCs. Whereas both naive subsets had comparably high diversity, memory CD8+ cells had much lower diversity. Higher TRB CDR3 hydrophobicity marked CXCR3-positive naive cells relative to CXCR3-negative naive cells.

CDR1 and CDR2 (germline): SEHNR, FQNEAQ (reference sequence). The CDR3 has 13 residues. UMI labels and 5' RACE were used to prepare the TRB cDNA libraries. TCRdb reworked the 5' RACE reads into one entry per CDR3 protein, no DNA. This sample's table has 70,000 to 100,000 distinct CDR3 sequences. Sequencing was carried out using naive CXCR3- CD8+ T cells from blood. Subset defined: CD45RO-CCR7+CD27+CD95- naive CD8+ T cells lacking CXCR3 (TNR3-). The receptor was derived from a human donor in good health. Some clones in this sample may be carry-over from other donors' samples. V and J are TRBV7-9 and TRBJ2-3. CDR3 sequence reads: CASSLEGTDTQYF. The full variable domain, rest sourced from reference TRBV7-9 and TRBJ2-3, is DTGVSQNPRHKITKRGQNVTFRCDPISEHNRLYWYRQTLGQGPEFLTYFQNEAQLEKSRLLSDRFSAERPKGSFSTLEIQRTEQGDSAMYLCASSLEGTDTQYFGPGTRLTVL.